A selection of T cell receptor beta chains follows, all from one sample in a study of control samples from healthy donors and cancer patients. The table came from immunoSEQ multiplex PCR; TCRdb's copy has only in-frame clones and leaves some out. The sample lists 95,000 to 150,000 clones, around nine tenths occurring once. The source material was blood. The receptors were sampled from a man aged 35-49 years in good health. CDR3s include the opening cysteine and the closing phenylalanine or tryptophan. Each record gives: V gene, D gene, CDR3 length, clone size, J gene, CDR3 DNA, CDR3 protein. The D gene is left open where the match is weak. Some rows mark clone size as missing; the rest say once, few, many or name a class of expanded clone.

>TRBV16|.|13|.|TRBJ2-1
TGTGCCAGCAGCCAACAGTACGGGGATGAGCAGTTCTTC
CASSQQYGDEQFF
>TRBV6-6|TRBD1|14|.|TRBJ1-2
TGTGCCAGCAGAGCGGGACAGATAAACTATGGCTACACCTTC
CASRAGQINYGYTF
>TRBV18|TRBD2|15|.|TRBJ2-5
TGTGCCAGCTCACTACAAGGGACGCCGGGAGGGACCCAGTACTTC
CASSLQGTPGGTQYF
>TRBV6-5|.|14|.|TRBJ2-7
TGTGCCAGCTGCTGCCAGGGGTACTCCTACGAGCAGTACTTC
CASCCQGYSYEQYF
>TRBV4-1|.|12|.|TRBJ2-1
TGCGCCAGCAGCCAAGTGCGCAGGGAGCAGTTCTTC
CASSQVRREQFF
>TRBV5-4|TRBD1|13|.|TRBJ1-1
TGTGCCAGCAGCTTGGTGACAGGGGAGGACGCTTTCTTT
CASSLVTGEDAFF
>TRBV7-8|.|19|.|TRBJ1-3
TGTGCCAGCAGCTTAGATGTGTTCCAGGGGCGCCTATCTGGAAACACCATATATTTT
CASSLDVFQGRLSGNTIYF
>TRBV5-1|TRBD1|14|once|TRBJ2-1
TGCGCCAGCAGCATAGGACAGGGGCACAATGAGCAGTTCTTC
CASSIGQGHNEQFF
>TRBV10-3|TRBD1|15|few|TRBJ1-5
TGTGCCATCAGTGAGCTGGACAGGGATAATCAGCCCCAGCATTTT
CAISELDRDNQPQHF
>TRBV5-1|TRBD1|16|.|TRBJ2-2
TGCGCCAGCAGCACAGGGACAGCCCCGGTCACCGGGGAGCTGTTTTTT
CASSTGTAPVTGELFF
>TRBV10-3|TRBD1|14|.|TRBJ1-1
TGTGCCATCAGTGAGTGGACAGGGGTCCCTGAAGCTTTCTTT
CAISEWTGVPEAFF
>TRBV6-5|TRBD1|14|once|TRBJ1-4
TGTGCCAGCGGCGGGACAGGGGGTAGCGAAAAACTGTTTTTT
CASGGTGGSEKLFF
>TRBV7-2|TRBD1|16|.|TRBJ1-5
TGTGCCAGCAGCCCCATGCGACAGGGGAACAATCAGCCCCAGCATTTT
CASSPMRQGNNQPQHF
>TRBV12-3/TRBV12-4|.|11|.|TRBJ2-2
TGTGCCAGCAGGATGTCCGGGGAGCTGTTTTTT
CASRMSGELFF
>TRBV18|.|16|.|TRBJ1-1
TGTGCCAGCTCACCACGTGAAGGACAGCTTTACACTGAAGCTTTCTTT
CASSPREGQLYTEAFF
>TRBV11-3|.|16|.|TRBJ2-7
TGTGCCAGCAGCTCCCCCGTCCGTGGGGGAGTCTACGAGCAGTACTTC
CASSSPVRGGVYEQYF
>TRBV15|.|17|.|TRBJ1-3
TGTGCCACCAGCAGAGGGAGACTGGAACAAGGAGGAAACACCATATATTTT
CATSRGRLEQGGNTIYF